This TCR beta chain stems from a study of STAT5B mutations in CD4+ large granular lymphocyte leukemia. Libraries were prepared by immunoSEQ multiplex PCR; TCRdb keeps only in-frame clonotypes and omits some of them. The sample has 25,000 to 30,000 clones, 78% seen once. This CDR3 has 13 residues. Sequenced input: CD4+ T cells from blood buffy coats. The chain employs TRBV21-1 and TRBJ2-1; TRBD1 is taken as the D call from the table, unchecked against the DNA. TRBV21-1 is marked as a pseudogene. The sequence was obtained from a human donor in good health. CDR3 sequence: CATPGTGYNEQFF. The CDR3 DNA reads TGTGCCACCCCCGGGACAGGTTACAATGAGCAGTTCTTC.